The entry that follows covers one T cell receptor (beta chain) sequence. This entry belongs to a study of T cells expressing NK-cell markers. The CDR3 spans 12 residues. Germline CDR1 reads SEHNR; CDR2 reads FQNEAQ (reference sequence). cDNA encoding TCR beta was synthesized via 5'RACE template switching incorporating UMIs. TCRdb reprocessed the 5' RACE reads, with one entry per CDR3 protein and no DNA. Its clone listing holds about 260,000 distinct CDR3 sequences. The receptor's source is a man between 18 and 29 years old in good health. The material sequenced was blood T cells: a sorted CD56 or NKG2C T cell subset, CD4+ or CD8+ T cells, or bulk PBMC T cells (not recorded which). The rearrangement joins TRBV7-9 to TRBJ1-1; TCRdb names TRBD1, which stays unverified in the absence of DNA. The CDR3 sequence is CASTWTGHEAFF. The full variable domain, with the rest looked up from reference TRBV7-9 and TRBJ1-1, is DTGVSQNPRHKITKRGQNVTFRCDPISEHNRLYWYRQTLGQGPEFLTYFQNEAQLEKSRLLSDRFSAERPKGSFSTLEIQRTEQGDSAMYLCASTWTGHEAFFGQGTRLTVV.